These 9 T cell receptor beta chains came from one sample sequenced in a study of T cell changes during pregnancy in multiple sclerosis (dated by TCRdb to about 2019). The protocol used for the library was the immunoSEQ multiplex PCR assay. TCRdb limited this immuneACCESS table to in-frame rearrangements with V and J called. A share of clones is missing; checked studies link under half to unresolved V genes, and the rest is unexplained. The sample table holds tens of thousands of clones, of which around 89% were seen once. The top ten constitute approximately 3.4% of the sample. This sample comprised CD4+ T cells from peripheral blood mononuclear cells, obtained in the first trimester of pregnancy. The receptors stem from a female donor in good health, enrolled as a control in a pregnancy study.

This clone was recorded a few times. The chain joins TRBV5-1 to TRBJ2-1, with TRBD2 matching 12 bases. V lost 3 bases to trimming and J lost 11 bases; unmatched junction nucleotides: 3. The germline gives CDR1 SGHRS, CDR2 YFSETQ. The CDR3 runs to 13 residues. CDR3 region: CASSSLAGGQQFF. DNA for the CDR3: TGCGCCAGCAGCTCTCTAGCGGGGGGGCAGCAGTTCTTC.

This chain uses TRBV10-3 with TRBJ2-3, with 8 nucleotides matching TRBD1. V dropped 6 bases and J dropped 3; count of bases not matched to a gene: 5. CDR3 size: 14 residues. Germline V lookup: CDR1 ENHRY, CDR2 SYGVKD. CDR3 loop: CAIRGTGWTDTQYF. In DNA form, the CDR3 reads TGTGCCATCAGGGGGACAGGATGGACAGATACGCAGTATTTT.

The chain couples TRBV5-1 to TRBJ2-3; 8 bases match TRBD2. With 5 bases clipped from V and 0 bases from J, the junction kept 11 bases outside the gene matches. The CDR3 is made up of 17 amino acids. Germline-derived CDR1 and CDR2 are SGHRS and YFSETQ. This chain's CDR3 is CASRMSGSMLSTDTQYF. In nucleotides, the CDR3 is TGCGCCAGCAGAATGAGCGGGAGCATGTTGAGCACAGATACGCAGTATTTT. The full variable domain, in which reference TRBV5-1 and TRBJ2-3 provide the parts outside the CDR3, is KAGVTQTPRYLIKTRGQQVTLSCSPISGHRSVSWYQQTPGQGLQFLFEYFSETQRNKGNFPGRFSGRQFSNSRSEMNVSTLELGDSALYLCASRMSGSMLSTDTQYFGPGTRLTVL.

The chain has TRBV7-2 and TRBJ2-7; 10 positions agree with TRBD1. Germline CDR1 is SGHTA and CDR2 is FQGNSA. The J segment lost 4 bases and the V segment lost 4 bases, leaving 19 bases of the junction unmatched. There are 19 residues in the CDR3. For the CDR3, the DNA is TGTGCCAGCAGCTCACCCCGTCGGGCGGGGACAGGGGATTCGTACGAGCAGTACTTC. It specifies CASSSPRRAGTGDSYEQYF.

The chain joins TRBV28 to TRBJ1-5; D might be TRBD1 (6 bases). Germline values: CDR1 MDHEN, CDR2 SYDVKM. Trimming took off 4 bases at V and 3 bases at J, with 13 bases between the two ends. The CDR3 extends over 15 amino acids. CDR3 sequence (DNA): TGTGCCAGCAGTTCCCAGGGGAAGGCCAATCAGCCCCAGCATTTT. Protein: CASSSQGKANQPQHF. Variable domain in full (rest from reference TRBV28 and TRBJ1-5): DVKVTQSSRYLVKRTGEKVFLECVQDMDHENMFWYRQDPGLGLRLIYFSYDVKMKEKGDIPEGYSVSREKKERFSLILESASTNQTSMYLCASSSQGKANQPQHFGDGTRLSIL.

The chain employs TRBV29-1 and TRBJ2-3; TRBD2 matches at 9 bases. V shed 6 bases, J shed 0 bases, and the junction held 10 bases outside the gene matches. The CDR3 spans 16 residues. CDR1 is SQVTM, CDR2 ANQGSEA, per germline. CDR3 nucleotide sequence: TGCAGCGTCCCGGGACTAGCAGACGCTAGCACAGATACGCAGTATTTT. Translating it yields CSVPGLADASTDTQYF.

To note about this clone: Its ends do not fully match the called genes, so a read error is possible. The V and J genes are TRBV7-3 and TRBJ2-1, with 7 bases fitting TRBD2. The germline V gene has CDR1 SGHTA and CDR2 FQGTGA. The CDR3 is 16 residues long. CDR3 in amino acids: CASSLTGRESSNEQFF. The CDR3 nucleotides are TGTGCCAGCAGCTTAACTGGGCGGGAGTCCTCCAATGAGCAGTTCTTC.

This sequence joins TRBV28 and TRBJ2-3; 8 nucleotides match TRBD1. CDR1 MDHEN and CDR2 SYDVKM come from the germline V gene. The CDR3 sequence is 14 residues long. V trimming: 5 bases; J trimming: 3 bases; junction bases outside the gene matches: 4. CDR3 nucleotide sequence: TGTGCCAGCAGTCCAGGGGGCCGGACAGATACGCAGTATTTT. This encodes CASSPGGRTDTQYF.

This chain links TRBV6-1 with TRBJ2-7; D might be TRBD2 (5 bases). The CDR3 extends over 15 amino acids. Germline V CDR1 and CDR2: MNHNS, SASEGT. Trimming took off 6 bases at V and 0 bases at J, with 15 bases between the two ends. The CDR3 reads CASSEEPTSSYEQYF. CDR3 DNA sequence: TGTGCCAGCAGCGAGGAACCAACTAGCTCCTACGAGCAGTACTTC.